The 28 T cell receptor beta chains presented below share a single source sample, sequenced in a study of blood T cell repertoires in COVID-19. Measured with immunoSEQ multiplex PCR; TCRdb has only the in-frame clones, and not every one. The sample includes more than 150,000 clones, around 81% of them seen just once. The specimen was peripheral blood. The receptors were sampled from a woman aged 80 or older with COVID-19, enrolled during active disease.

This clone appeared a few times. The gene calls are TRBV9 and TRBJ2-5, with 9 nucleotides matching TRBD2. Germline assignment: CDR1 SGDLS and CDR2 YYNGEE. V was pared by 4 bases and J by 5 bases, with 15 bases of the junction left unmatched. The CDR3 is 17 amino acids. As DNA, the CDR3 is TGTGCCAGCAGCCCCCGTTGGGCTAGCGGGGTTCGGGAGACCCAGTACTTC. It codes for CASSPRWASGVRETQYF.

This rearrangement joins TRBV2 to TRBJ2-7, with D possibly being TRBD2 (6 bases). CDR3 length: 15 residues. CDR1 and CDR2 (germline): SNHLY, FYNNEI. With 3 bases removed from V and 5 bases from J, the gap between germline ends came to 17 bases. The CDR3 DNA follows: TGTGCCAGCAGTGATTTTTGGGGGGACCGCCACGAGCAGTACTTC. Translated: CASSDFWGDRHEQYF.

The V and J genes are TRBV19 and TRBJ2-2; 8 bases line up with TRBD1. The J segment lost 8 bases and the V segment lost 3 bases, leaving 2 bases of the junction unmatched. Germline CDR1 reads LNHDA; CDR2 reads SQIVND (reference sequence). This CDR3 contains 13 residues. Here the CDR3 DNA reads TGTGCCAGTAGTATCGGACAGGGTGGGGAGCTGTTTTTT. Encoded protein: CASSIGQGGELFF.

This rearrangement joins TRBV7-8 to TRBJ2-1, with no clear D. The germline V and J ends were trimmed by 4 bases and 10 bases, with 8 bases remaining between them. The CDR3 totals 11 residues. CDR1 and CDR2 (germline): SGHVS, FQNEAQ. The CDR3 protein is CASSSAQEQFF. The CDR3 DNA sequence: TGTGCCAGCAGCTCCGCCCAGGAGCAGTTCTTC.

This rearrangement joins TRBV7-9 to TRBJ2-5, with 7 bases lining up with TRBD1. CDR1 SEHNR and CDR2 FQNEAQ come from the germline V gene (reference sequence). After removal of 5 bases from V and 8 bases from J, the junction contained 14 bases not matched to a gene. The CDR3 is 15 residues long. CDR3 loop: CASSEDRARRQTQYF. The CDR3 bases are TGTGCCAGCAGCGAAGACAGGGCGCGAAGGCAAACCCAGTACTTC.

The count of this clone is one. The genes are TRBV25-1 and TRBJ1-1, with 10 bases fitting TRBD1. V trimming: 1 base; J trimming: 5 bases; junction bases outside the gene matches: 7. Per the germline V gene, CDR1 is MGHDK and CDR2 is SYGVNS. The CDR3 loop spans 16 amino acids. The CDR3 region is CASSELGQGRTTEAFF. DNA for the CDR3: TGTGCCAGCAGTGAATTGGGACAGGGGCGCACGACTGAAGCTTTCTTT.

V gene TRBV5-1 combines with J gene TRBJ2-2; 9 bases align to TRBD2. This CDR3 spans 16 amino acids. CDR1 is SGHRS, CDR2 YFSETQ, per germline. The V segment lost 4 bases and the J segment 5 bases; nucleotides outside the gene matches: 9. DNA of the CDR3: TGCGCCAGCAGCCTTTTAGCGGGAGAAGGAACCGGGGAGCTGTTTTTT. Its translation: CASSLLAGEGTGELFF.

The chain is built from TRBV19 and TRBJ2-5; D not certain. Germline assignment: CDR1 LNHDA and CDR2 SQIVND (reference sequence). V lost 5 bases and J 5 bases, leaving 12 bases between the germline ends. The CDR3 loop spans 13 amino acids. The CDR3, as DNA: TGTGCCAGTAGTCGTGGGTTGGAGGAGACCCAGTACTTC. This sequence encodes CASSRGLEETQYF.

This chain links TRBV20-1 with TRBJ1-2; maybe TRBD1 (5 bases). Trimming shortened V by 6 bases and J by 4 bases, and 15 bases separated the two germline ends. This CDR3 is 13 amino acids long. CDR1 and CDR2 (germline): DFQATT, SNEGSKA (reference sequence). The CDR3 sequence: CSASRGAPYGYTF. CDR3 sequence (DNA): TGCAGTGCAAGTCGCGGGGCCCCCTATGGCTACACCTTC.

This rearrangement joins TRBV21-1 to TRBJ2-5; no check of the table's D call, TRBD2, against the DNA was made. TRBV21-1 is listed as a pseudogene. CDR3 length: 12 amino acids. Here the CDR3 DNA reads TGTGCCAGCAGCAAAGGGAGAGAGACCCAGTACTTC. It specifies CASSKGRETQYF.

This CDR3 reads CATRLTSNTEAFF. CDR3 nucleotides: TGTGCCACCCGACTGACTTCGAACACTGAAGCTTTCTTT. The genes are TRBV10-3 and TRBJ1-1; D call uncertain. V lost 10 bases and J lost 1, with 13 bases in between. The CDR3 covers 13 residues. Germline V gene sequence: CDR1 ENHRY, CDR2 SYGVKD.

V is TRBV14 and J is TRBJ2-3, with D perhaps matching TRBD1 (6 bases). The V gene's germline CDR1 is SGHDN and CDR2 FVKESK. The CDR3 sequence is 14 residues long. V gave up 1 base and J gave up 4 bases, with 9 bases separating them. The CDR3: CASSQGWGPDTQYF. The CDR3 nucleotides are TGTGCCAGCAGCCAAGGATGGGGGCCAGATACGCAGTATTTT.

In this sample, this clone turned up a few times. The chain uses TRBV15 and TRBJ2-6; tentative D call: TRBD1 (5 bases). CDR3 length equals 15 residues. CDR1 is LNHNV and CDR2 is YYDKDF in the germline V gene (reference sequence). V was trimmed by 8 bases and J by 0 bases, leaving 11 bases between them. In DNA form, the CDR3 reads TGTGCCACCGGCCGTGACAGCTCTGGGGCCAACGTCCTGACTTTC. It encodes CATGRDSSGANVLTF.

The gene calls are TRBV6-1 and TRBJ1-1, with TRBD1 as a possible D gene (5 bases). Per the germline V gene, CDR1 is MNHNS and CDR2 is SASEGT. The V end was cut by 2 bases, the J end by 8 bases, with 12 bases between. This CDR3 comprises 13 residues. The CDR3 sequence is CASSETRDSEAFF. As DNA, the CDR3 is TGTGCCAGCAGTGAAACAAGGGACTCCGAAGCTTTCTTT.

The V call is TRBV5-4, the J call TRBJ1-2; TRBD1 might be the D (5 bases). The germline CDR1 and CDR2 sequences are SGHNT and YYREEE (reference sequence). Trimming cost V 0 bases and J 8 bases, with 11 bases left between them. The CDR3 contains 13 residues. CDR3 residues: CASSLVGLMGYTF. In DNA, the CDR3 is TGTGCCAGCAGCTTGGTGGGACTTATGGGCTACACCTTC.

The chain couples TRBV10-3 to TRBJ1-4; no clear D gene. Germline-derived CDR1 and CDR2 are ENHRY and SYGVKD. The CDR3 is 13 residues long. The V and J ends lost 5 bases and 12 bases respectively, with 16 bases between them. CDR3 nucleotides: TGTGCCATCAGTAGCGAGGGAGAGACACAACTGTTTTTT. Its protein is CAISSEGETQLFF.

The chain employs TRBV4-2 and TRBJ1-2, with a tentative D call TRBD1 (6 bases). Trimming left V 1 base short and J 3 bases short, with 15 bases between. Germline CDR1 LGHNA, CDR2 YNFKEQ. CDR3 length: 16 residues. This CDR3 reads CASSQGRQVRYYGYTF. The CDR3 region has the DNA TGTGCCAGCAGCCAAGGTCGACAGGTGAGGTACTATGGCTACACCTTC.

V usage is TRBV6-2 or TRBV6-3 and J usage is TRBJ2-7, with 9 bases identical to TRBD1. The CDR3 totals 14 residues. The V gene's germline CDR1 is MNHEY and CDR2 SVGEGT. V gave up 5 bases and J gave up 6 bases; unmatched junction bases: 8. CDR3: CASSPTGGIGEQYF. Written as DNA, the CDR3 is TGTGCCAGCAGTCCGACAGGGGGGATCGGCGAGCAGTACTTC.

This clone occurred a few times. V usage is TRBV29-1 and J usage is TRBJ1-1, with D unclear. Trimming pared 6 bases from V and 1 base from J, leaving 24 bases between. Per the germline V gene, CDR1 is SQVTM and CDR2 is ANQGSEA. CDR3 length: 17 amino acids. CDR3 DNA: TGCAGCGTCATCCGGTCGGGGTTGGGCAGCGGGAACACTGAAGCTTTCTTT. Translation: CSVIRSGLGSGNTEAFF.

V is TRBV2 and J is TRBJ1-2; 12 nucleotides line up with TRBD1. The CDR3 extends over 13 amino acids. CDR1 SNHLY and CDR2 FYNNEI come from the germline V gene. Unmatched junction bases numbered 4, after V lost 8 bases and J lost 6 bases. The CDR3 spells CASSGQGADGYTF. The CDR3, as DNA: TGTGCCAGCTCGGGACAGGGGGCAGATGGCTACACCTTC.

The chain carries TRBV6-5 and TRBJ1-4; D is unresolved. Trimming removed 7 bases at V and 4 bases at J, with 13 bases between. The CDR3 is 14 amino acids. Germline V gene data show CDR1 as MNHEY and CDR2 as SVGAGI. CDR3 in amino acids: CASNPLGFNEKLFF. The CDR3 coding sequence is TGTGCCAGCAATCCCCTGGGCTTTAATGAAAAACTGTTTTTT.

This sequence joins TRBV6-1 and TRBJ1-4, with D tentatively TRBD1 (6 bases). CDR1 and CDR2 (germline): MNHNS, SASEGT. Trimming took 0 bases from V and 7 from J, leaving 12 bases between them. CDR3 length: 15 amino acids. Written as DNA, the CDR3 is TGTGCCAGCAGTGAAGCGGGAGGGGGAGGTGAAAAACTGTTTTTT. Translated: CASSEAGGGGEKLFF.

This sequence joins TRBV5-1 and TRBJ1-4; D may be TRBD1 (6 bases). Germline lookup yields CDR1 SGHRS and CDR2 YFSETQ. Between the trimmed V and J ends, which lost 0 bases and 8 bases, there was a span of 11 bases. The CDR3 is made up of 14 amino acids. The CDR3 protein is CASSLGQGREKLFF. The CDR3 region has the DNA TGCGCCAGCAGCTTGGGGCAGGGGAGAGAAAAACTGTTTTTT.

The CDR3 region has the DNA TGTGCCAGCAGTCCCTCGGCAGGGGCCCGCTACACCTTC. This codes for CASSPSAGARYTF. The chain combines TRBV2 with TRBJ1-2, with a possible D match to TRBD1 (6 bases). V was shortened by 5 bases and J by 9 bases, with 16 bases between the two germline ends. CDR1 and CDR2 from the germline V gene are SNHLY and FYNNEI. This CDR3 comprises 13 residues.

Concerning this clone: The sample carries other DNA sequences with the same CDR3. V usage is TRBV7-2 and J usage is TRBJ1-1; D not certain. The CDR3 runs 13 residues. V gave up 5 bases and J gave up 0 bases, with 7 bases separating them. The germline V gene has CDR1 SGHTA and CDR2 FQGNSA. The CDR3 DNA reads TGTGCCAGCAGCCCGCACATGAACACTGAAGCTTTCTTT. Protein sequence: CASSPHMNTEAFF.

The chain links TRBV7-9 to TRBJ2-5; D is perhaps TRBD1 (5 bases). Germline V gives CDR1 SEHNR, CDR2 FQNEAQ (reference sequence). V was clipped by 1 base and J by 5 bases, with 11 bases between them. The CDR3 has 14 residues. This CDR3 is CASSLGGIWETQYF. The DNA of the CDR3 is TGTGCCAGCAGCTTAGGGGGCATCTGGGAGACCCAGTACTTC.

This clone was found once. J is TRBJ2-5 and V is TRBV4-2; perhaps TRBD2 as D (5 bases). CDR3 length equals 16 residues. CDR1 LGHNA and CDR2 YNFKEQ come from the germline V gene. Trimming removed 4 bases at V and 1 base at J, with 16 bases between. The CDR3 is CASSRVGSGSQETQYF. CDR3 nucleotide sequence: TGTGCCAGCAGCCGCGTAGGGTCGGGATCCCAAGAGACCCAGTACTTC.

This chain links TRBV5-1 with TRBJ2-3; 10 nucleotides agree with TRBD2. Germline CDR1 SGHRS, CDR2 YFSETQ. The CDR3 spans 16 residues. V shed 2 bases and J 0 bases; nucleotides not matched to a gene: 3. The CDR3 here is CASSFGLADSTDTQYF. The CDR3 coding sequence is TGCGCCAGCAGCTTCGGACTAGCGGATAGCACAGATACGCAGTATTTT.